This T cell receptor beta chain originates from a study of shared clonotypes between healthy human individuals. Assay used: immunoSEQ multiplex PCR; TCRdb lists only in-frame clones, some missing. The sample contains 1.4 million to 1.5 million clones, roughly 96% of which appear only once. This CDR3 has 16 residues. V trimming: 4 bases; J trimming: 0 bases; junction bases outside the gene matches: 7. Germline CDR1 is SGHRS and CDR2 is YFSETQ. This clonotype was obtained from a man younger than 45 in good health. The V call is TRBV5-1, the J call TRBJ2-1, with 7 positions matching TRBD2. The sequencing sample was made of naive CD4+ T cells sorted from blood. Subset specified: CD45RA+ positively selected. The CDR3 DNA sequence: TGCGCCAGCAGCACCGGGACTACCTACTCCTACAATGAGCAGTTCTTC. Translated: CASSTGTTYSYNEQFF.